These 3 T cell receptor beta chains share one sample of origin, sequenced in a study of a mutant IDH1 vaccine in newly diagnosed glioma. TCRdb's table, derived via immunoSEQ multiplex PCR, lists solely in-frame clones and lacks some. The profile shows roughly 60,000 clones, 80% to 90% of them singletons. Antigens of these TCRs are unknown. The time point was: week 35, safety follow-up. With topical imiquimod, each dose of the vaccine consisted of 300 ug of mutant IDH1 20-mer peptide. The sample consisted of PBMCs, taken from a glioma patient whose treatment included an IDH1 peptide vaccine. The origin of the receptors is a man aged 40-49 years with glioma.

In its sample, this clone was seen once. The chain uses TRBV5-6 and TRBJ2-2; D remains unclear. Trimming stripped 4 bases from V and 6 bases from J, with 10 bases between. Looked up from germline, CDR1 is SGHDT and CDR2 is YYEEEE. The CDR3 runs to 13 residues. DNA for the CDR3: TGTGCCAGCAGCAAGGATCCCCCCGGGGAGCTGTTTTTT. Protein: CASSKDPPGELFF.

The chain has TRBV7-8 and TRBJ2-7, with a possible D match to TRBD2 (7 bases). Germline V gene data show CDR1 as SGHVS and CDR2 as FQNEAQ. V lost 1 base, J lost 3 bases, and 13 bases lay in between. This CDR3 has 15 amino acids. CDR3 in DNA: TGTGCCAGCAGCTTAGTCGGGGGGCTCCGCTACGAGCAGTACTTC. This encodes CASSLVGGLRYEQYF.

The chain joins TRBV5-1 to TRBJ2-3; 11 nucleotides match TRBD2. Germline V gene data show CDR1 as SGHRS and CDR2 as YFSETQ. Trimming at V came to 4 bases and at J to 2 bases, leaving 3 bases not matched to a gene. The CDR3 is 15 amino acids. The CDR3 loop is CASSGGLADTDTQYF. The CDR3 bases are TGCGCCAGCAGCGGGGGACTAGCGGACACAGATACGCAGTATTTT.